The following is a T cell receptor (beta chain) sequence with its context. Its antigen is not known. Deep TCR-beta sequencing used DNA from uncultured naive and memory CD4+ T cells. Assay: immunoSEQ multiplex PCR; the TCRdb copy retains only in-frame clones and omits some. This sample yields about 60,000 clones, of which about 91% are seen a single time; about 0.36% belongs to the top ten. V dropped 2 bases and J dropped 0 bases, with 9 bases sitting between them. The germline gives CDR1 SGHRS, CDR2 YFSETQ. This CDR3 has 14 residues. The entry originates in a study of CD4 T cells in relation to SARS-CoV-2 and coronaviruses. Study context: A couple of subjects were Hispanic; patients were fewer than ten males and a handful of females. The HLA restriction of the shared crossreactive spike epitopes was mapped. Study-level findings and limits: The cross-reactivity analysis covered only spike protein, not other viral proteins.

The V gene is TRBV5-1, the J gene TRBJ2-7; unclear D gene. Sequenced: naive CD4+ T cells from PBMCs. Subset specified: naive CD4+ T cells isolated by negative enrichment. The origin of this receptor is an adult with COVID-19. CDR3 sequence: CASSLVVSSYEQYF. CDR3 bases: TGCGCCAGCAGCTTAGTTGTCTCCTCCTACGAGCAGTACTTC.